This T cell receptor beta chain was documented in a study of OX40 agonist ivuxolimab in advanced cancers. Assay: immunoSEQ multiplex PCR; the TCRdb copy retains only in-frame clones and omits some. The sample lists 25,000 to 30,000 clones, about 80% occurring once. By sample fraction, this clone is medium-sized. Trimming shortened V by 1 base and J by 1 base, and 13 bases separated the two germline ends. Germline loops: CDR1 LGHNA, CDR2 YNFKEQ. This CDR3 region has 16 residues. The sequences come from CD4+ or CD8+ T cells sorted from blood, collected in a trial of the OX40 agonist ivuxolimab. This receptor was taken from an adult with an advanced solid tumor such as melanoma, head and neck, liver or kidney cancer. J is TRBJ1-1 and V is TRBV4-2, with a possible D match to TRBD1 (6 bases). Written as DNA, the CDR3 is TGTGCCAGCAGCCAAGGCGGGGGGCTCCAGAACACTGAAGCTTTCTTT. It is translated as CASSQGGGLQNTEAFF.